This T cell receptor beta chain emerged from a study of shared clonotypes between healthy human individuals. The overall study: Donors consisted of a couple of women and three men between 18 and 49.

Recent vaccinations or acute infections were absent in the healthy HIV-negative adult donors. The method was immunoSEQ multiplex PCR; TCRdb's version includes in-frame clones alone and lacks a portion of them. This repertoire shows some 2 million clones, about 95% found once; its top ten account for 0.1% to 0.15%. The germline CDR1 and CDR2 sequences are LGHNA and YSLEER. The CDR3 extends over 17 amino acids. Trimming left V 1 base short and J 6 bases short, with 22 bases between. Sequenced sample: naive CD4+ T cells sorted from blood. Documented subset: CD45RA+ positively selected. The TCR sequence derives from a man between 18 and 35 years old in good health. This chain uses TRBV4-3 with TRBJ2-7; possibly TRBD1 or TRBD2 for D (5 bases each). The CDR3: CASSQALVGLGAREQYF. The CDR3 DNA follows: TGCGCCAGCAGCCAAGCGCTTGTAGGACTCGGGGCACGCGAGCAGTACTTC.